These 21 T cell receptor beta chains came from one sample sequenced in a study of identical twins (dated by TCRdb to about 2016). Library preparation used 5' RACE. The instrument was an Illumina HiSeq 2000. TCRdb reanalyzed the raw reads on its own, using fastp at Q25 for trimming and MiXCR for clone calling, and kept in-frame beta chains. Every entry covers one CDR3 protein and lists the most common genes and DNA from its rows. Recorded for this sample are 1.5 million to 2 million distinct CDR3 sequences; roughly a third of them occurred a single time. Less than 0.35% of the sample belongs to the ten largest clones. The sequenced sample was cord blood. The receptors derive from a newborn girl in good health.

The chain employs TRBV11-1 and TRBJ2-3; possibly TRBD1 for D (6 bases). Looked up from germline, CDR1 is SGHAT and CDR2 is FQDESV (reference sequence). V was shortened by 6 bases and J by 7 bases, with 11 bases between the two germline ends. CDR3 length equals 12 residues. As DNA, the CDR3 is TGTGCCAGCAGATCTGACAGGTATACGCAGTATTTT. This sequence encodes CASRSDRYTQYF.

This chain uses TRBV4-2 with TRBJ2-2; a possible D gene is TRBD1 (5 bases). With 6 bases removed from V and 0 bases from J, the gap between germline ends came to 14 bases. Germline CDR1 is LGHNA and CDR2 is YNFKEQ. The CDR3 spans 16 residues. The CDR3 DNA follows: TGTGCCAGCAGAGAAACACAGGCCGCGAACACCGGGGAGCTGTTTTTT. Translating gives CASRETQAANTGELFF.

V gene TRBV19 combines with J gene TRBJ2-3, with a possible D match to TRBD1 (6 bases). The V gene lost 4 bases and the J gene lost 2 bases, with 22 bases spanning the gap. The CDR3 sequence is 18 residues long. The germline CDR1 and CDR2 sequences are LNHDA and SQIVND (reference sequence). This CDR3 is CASSRYRDLNPITDTQYF. The CDR3 DNA reads as TGTGCCAGTAGTAGGTACAGGGATCTTAACCCCATCACAGATACGCAGTATTTT. The whole variable domain, remainder taken from reference TRBV19 and TRBJ2-3, is DGGITQSPKYLFRKEGQNVTLSCEQNLNHDAMYWYRQDPGQGLRLIYYSQIVNDFQKGDIAEGYSVSREKKESFPLTVTSAQKNPTAFYLCASSRYRDLNPITDTQYFGPGTRLTVL.

The chain employs TRBV12-5 and TRBJ2-3; D may be TRBD1 or TRBD2 (5 bases each). Trimming removed 0 bases at V and 1 base at J, with 11 bases between. The germline V gene has CDR1 LGHNT and CDR2 FRNRAP. The CDR3 length is 16 residues. The CDR3 bases are TGTGCTAGTGGTTTGGTATTGGGACCCGGCACAGATACGCAGTATTTT. Amino acid sequence: CASGLVLGPGTDTQYF.

The chain recombines TRBV25-1 with TRBJ1-4, with D perhaps matching TRBD1 (6 bases). This CDR3 contains 14 residues. CDR1 and CDR2 (germline): MGHDK, SYGVNS. V was cut by 5 bases and J by 6 bases, with 13 bases left in between. The CDR3 is CASSTDSLHEKLFF. CDR3 coding DNA: TGTGCCAGCAGTACGGACAGTCTACATGAAAAACTGTTTTTT. Based on the CDR3 plus reference TRBV25-1 and TRBJ1-4, the full variable domain is EADIYQTPRYLVIGTGKKITLECSQTMGHDKMYWYQQDPGMELHLIHYSYGVNSTEKGDLSSESTVSRIRTEHFPLTLESARPSHTSQYLCASSTDSLHEKLFFGSGTQLSVL.

There are a few counts of this clonotype. The V gene is TRBV10-3, the J gene TRBJ2-5, with TRBD2 identical over 8 bases. Trimming removed 2 bases from V and 7 bases from J; junction bases left unmatched: 15. This CDR3 contains 17 residues. Germline V lookup: CDR1 ENHRY, CDR2 SYGVKD. This chain's CDR3 is CAISEPEGGTRWGTQYF. CDR3 DNA: TGTGCCATCAGTGAGCCCGAAGGAGGGACTAGGTGGGGGACCCAGTACTTC.

Regarding this clonotype: The junction and the germline gene differ at one end; a read error may be behind it. The chain combines TRBV20-1 with TRBJ1-6; D is ambiguous. Per germline, CDR1 DFQATT and CDR2 SNEGSKA (reference sequence). The CDR3 spans 15 residues. DNA for the CDR3: TGCAGTGCTCTCTCCCTGTTAGGGTGGGATTCACCCCCCCACTTT. This encodes CSALSLLGWDSPPHF.

This clonotype was seen more than once but under ten times. This chain connects TRBV5-1 to TRBJ2-3; 9 bases are a match to TRBD2. V was pared by 1 base and J by 6 bases, with 6 bases of the junction left unmatched. Germline assignment: CDR1 SGHRS and CDR2 YFSETQ. The CDR3 loop spans 15 amino acids. CDR3: CASSLPSGVSDTQYF. In DNA form, the CDR3 reads TGCGCCAGCAGCTTGCCTAGCGGGGTATCGGATACGCAGTATTTT.

This clonotype has ten or more counts. The chain has TRBV20-1 and TRBJ2-1, with D unclear. In germline, CDR1 is DFQATT, CDR2 SNEGSKA (reference sequence). Trimming cost V 0 bases and J 0 bases, with 3 bases left between them. This CDR3 has 13 residues. CDR3 nucleotide sequence: TGCAGTGCTAGAGACTACTCCTACAATGAGCAGTTCTTC. This sequence encodes CSARDYSYNEQFF.

This clonotype occurred a few times. The chain joins TRBV28 to TRBJ1-5; the D is unclear. The germline V gene encodes CDR1 MDHEN and CDR2 SYDVKM. This CDR3 has 15 amino acids. V was clipped by 7 bases and J by 0 bases, with 13 bases between them. CDR3 sequence reads: CASKPFRDSNQPQHF. The CDR3 region has the DNA TGTGCCAGCAAACCCTTCCGGGATAGCAATCAGCCCCAGCATTTT.

This chain links TRBV7-8 with TRBJ1-3; 8 nucleotides agree with TRBD1. This CDR3 region has 16 residues. Germline CDR1 reads SGHVS; CDR2 reads FQNEAQ. The V and J ends lost 5 bases and 5 bases, in that order; junction bases with no gene match: 11. The CDR3 loop reads CASSRYRGSTRNTIYF. The CDR3 nucleotides read TGTGCCAGCAGCCGATACAGGGGGTCTACGAGAAACACCATATATTTT.

Turning to this clonotype: The junction departs from germline at one end; a sequencing error may be responsible. The V call is TRBV10-3, the J call TRBJ2-5; 12 bases are a match to TRBD2. Per germline, CDR1 ENHRY and CDR2 SYGVKD. This CDR3 is built from 14 residues. CDR3 bases: TGTGCCATCAGTGGGACTAGCGGGAAAGAGGCCCAGTACTTC. It yields the protein CAISGTSGKEAQYF.

This clonotype was seen repeatedly, ten times or more. The gene calls are TRBV27 and TRBJ1-2; unclear D gene. Germline CDR1 MNHEY, CDR2 SMNVEV (reference sequence). Trimming stripped 0 bases from V and 4 bases from J, with 9 bases between. The CDR3 contains 14 residues. Here the CDR3 reads CASSLSPGAYGYTF. CDR3 nucleotide sequence: TGTGCCAGCAGTTTATCGCCGGGAGCCTATGGCTACACCTTC.

The chain carries TRBV7-9 and TRBJ2-2; D remains ambiguous. Germline V gene data show CDR1 as SEHNR and CDR2 as FQNEAQ (reference sequence). V was shortened by 0 bases and J by 0 bases, with 14 bases between the two germline ends. The CDR3 extends over 18 amino acids. The CDR3 sequence: CASSLAYGQHTNTGELFF. CDR3 in DNA: TGTGCCAGCAGCTTAGCGTACGGGCAGCATACGAACACCGGGGAGCTGTTTTTT.

Only a few counts were recorded for this clonotype. The chain links TRBV5-1 to TRBJ2-4; possibly TRBD1 for D (7 bases). With 4 bases removed from V and 7 bases from J, the gap between germline ends came to 18 bases. Germline V gives CDR1 SGHRS, CDR2 YFSETQ. The length of the CDR3 is 15 residues. The CDR3 bases are TGCGCCAGCAGCCCCAGATTGACAGGGAGGAACATTCAGTACTTC. This gives the protein CASSPRLTGRNIQYF.

The J gene is TRBJ2-7, the V gene TRBV20-1; D gene ambiguous. The CDR3 is 13 residues long. V lost 5 bases to trimming and J lost 2 bases, with 13 bases between them. Germline values: CDR1 DFQATT, CDR2 SNEGSKA (reference sequence). CDR3 loop: CSALRQVPYEQYF. In DNA, the CDR3 is TGCAGTGCTTTACGACAAGTGCCCTACGAGCAGTACTTC.

This chain connects TRBV2 to TRBJ1-2; 7 bases fit TRBD1. The germline gives CDR1 SNHLY, CDR2 FYNNEI. This CDR3 is 14 amino acids long. Trimming took 9 bases from V and 2 from J; bases not matched to a gene: 9. The CDR3 sequence: CARRTGGKNYGYTF. As DNA, the CDR3 is TGTGCCAGAAGGACAGGTGGGAAGAACTATGGCTACACCTTC.

This clonotype was seen many times. The V gene is TRBV12-3 or TRBV12-4, the J gene TRBJ1-2, with a weak D call TRBD1 (5 bases). The CDR3 extends over 13 amino acids. V shed 4 bases and J shed 4 bases, with 10 bases lying between them. CDR3 sequence (DNA): TGTGCCAGCAGTTCGGTGGGGGGCTATGGCTACACCTTC. This codes for CASSSVGGYGYTF.

This clonotype was found many times. This rearrangement joins TRBV12-3 or TRBV12-4 to TRBJ2-3; no definite D call. This CDR3 is 14 amino acids long. V was clipped by 2 bases and J by 2 bases, with 8 bases between them. Written as DNA, the CDR3 is TGTGCCAGCAGTTTAAGGTCGACCACAGATACGCAGTATTTT. Protein: CASSLRSTTDTQYF.

A remark on this clonotype: A far bigger clonotype differs at one base, so this is likely a read error. The chain joins TRBV6-5 to TRBJ2-3, with D hard to call. The CDR3 is 11 residues long. Germline V gives CDR1 MNHEY, CDR2 SVGAGI. The CDR3 bases are TGTGCCGGCAGTTGGGGAGATACGCAGTATTTT. Translated, it gives CAGSWGDTQYF.

This clonotype was seen at least ten times. J is TRBJ2-5 and V is TRBV4-1, with unresolved D. Germline assignment: CDR1 MGHRA and CDR2 YSYEKL. Trimming removed 3 bases from V and 0 bases from J, with 8 bases in between. The CDR3 sequence is 14 residues long. The CDR3 loop is CASSQTPYQETQYF. The CDR3 region has the DNA TGCGCCAGCAGCCAGACACCGTACCAAGAGACCCAGTACTTC.